Here is one T cell receptor beta chain with its context. This sample stems from a study of blood T cell repertoires in COVID-19. For the study at large: Spain, Italy and the United States supplied samples that represented acute and convalescent COVID-19. PBMCs, B-cell-depleted T cells, or T cells provided the cDNA or gDNA that made up the material.

The germline V gene has CDR1 SGHKS and CDR2 YYEKEE (reference sequence). V lost 1 base, J lost 7 bases, and 16 bases lay in between. The CDR3 has 15 amino acids. In the original workflow: Reference gene primer amplification yielded estimated nucleated cell counts. The protocol was immunoSEQ multiplex PCR, while the TCRdb copy is restricted to in-frame clones and leaves out a portion. V and J calls and clone size follow that table, whereas D and trimming were derived from the DNA. The sample includes more than 110,000 clones, 86% seen only once; the top ten take around 4.2%. The sequenced material came from PBMCs or T cells enriched from blood (not recorded which). The genes are TRBV5-5 and TRBJ2-3; tentatively, D is TRBD1 (6 bases). The TCR was taken from a man between 45 and 60 years old who had recovered from COVID-19. The CDR3 sequence is CASSLLSGTSYTQYF. The CDR3 bases are TGTGCCAGCAGCTTGCTGTCCGGGACATCTTATACGCAGTATTTT.